These 24 T cell receptor beta chains share one sample of origin, sequenced in a study of OX40 agonist ivuxolimab in advanced cancers. Only in-frame clones appear in the TCRdb table, and some are missing; sequencing was by immunoSEQ multiplex PCR. In the table there are 15,000 or so clones, 87% of which are singletons. Sequences were derived from CD4+ or CD8+ T cells sorted from blood, sampled in a trial of the OX40 agonist ivuxolimab. Source of these receptors: an adult with an advanced solid tumor such as melanoma, head and neck, liver or kidney cancer.

The chain links TRBV6-5 to TRBJ1-2, with D perhaps TRBD1 (5 bases). This CDR3 spans 16 amino acids. V lost 0 bases to trimming and J lost 5 bases, with 16 bases between them. Germline V gene data show CDR1 as MNHEY and CDR2 as SVGAGI. The CDR3 region has the DNA TGTGCCAGCAGTTACTCGATAGGGGAGCATATGTATGGCTACACCTTC. Amino acid sequence: CASSYSIGEHMYGYTF.

This CDR3 reads CASSGGPGPNQPQHF. The CDR3 nucleotides read TGTGCCAGCAGTGGGGGTCCGGGACCTAATCAGCCCCAGCATTTT. The chain employs TRBV2 and TRBJ1-5; possible D gene TRBD1, 5 bases. The CDR3 contains 15 residues. V lost 4 bases and J 4 bases, leaving 14 bases between the germline ends. The germline CDR1 and CDR2 sequences are SNHLY and FYNNEI.

V is TRBV7-4 and J is TRBJ1-5, with D perhaps matching TRBD1 (5 bases). The CDR3 is 15 amino acids. Trimming took off 1 base at V and 1 base at J, with 8 bases between the two ends. Germline values: CDR1 SGHVT, CDR2 SQSDAQ. In DNA, the CDR3 is TGTGCCAGCAGCTTAGAGGACAAGAGCAATCAGCCCCAGCATTTT. Protein: CASSLEDKSNQPQHF.

The chain uses TRBV7-8 and TRBJ2-1; no definite D call. This CDR3 comprises 13 residues. V lost 2 bases and J lost 5, with 7 bases in between. From germline, CDR1 is SGHVS and CDR2 FQNEAQ. CDR3 protein: CASSLNPNNEQFF. CDR3 DNA sequence: TGTGCCAGCAGCTTAAACCCGAACAATGAGCAGTTCTTC.

The rearrangement links TRBV7-9 to TRBJ2-7; either TRBD1 or TRBD2 may fit D (5 bases each). The ends were cut back, 7 bases at V and 3 bases at J, with 19 bases in the middle. From germline, CDR1 is SEHNR and CDR2 FQNEAQ (reference sequence). The CDR3 has 15 residues. CDR3 coding DNA: TGTGCCAGCACTTACTCCGGGACCTTGGACTACGAGCAGTACTTC. Its translation: CASTYSGTLDYEQYF.

V usage is TRBV7-9 and J usage is TRBJ1-2; D gene ambiguous. Trimming pared 5 bases from V and 6 bases from J, leaving 16 bases between. The CDR3 has 14 amino acids. Per germline, CDR1 SEHNR and CDR2 FQNEAQ (reference sequence). The CDR3 protein is CASSLLYDGDGYTF. For the CDR3, the DNA is TGTGCCAGCAGCCTTCTATATGATGGAGATGGCTACACCTTC.

V gene TRBV9 combines with J gene TRBJ2-7; D not resolved. There are 14 residues in the CDR3. In germline, CDR1 is SGDLS, CDR2 YYNGEE. V gave up 2 bases and J gave up 2 bases, with 11 bases separating them. The CDR3 DNA follows: TGTGCCAGCAGCGTGGGTGGGCCGACCTACGAGCAGTACTTC. Amino acids: CASSVGGPTYEQYF.

The chain couples TRBV7-6 to TRBJ1-2; TRBD1 matches at 7 bases. The germline V gene has CDR1 SGHVS and CDR2 FNYEAQ. The CDR3 has 14 residues. The V and J ends lost 1 base and 4 bases, in that order; junction bases with no gene match: 3. The CDR3, as DNA: TGTGCCAGCAGCTTAGGGGACAGCATCTATGGCTACACCTTC. This sequence encodes CASSLGDSIYGYTF.

The table lists this clone with a count of one. The chain employs TRBV5-4 and TRBJ1-2; D gene ambiguous. Between the trimmed V and J ends, which lost 4 bases and 6 bases, there was a span of 25 bases. The length of the CDR3 is 17 residues. The germline CDR1 and CDR2 sequences are SGHNT and YYREEE (reference sequence). The CDR3 region is CASSASMRDGRPHGYTF. The CDR3 nucleotides are TGTGCCAGCAGCGCATCAATGAGAGATGGGAGACCCCATGGCTACACCTTC.

V is TRBV2 and J is TRBJ2-7; D perhaps matches TRBD2 (6 bases). Germline V CDR1 and CDR2: SNHLY, FYNNEI. V lost 6 bases to trimming and J lost 1 base, with 19 bases between them. The CDR3 has 16 amino acids. This CDR3 reads CASREGLEGLSYEQYF. The CDR3 nucleotides are TGTGCCAGCAGGGAGGGATTGGAGGGTTTGTCCTACGAGCAGTACTTC.

The chain recombines TRBV2 with TRBJ1-2; possibly TRBD1 for D (6 bases). Per germline, CDR1 SNHLY and CDR2 FYNNEI. The germline V and J ends were trimmed by 1 base and 9 bases, with 15 bases remaining between them. The CDR3 consists of 14 residues. This CDR3 is CASSEDRASGSYTF. CDR3 nucleotides: TGTGCCAGCAGTGAAGACAGGGCGAGTGGGAGCTACACCTTC. The variable domain in full, completed from reference TRBV2 and TRBJ1-2, reads EPEVTQTPSHQVTQMGQEVILRCVPISNHLYFYWYRQILGQKVEFLVSFYNNEISEKSEIFDDQFSVERPDGSNFTLKIRSTKLEDSAMYFCASSEDRASGSYTFGSGTRLTVV.

This clone turned up a few times. CDR3 in DNA: TGTGCCAGCAGTGAAGGGACTAGCGGGGGGAATGAGCAGTTCTTC. It translates to CASSEGTSGGNEQFF. The rearrangement joins TRBV6-1 to TRBJ2-1, with 14 bases fitting TRBD2. Germline values: CDR1 MNHNS, CDR2 SASEGT. CDR3 length equals 15 residues. J was trimmed by 7 bases and V by 1 base; bases with no gene match: 0.

DNA for the CDR3: TGTGCCAGCAGTGAAGCTGGACCCGGATCCCGGCAGTACTTC. This encodes CASSEAGPGSRQYF. The chain links TRBV6-1 to TRBJ2-7; D is unclear. CDR3 size: 14 residues. Trimming took off 0 bases at V and 9 bases at J, with 15 bases between the two ends. The germline V gene has CDR1 MNHNS and CDR2 SASEGT.

The rearrangement joins TRBV11-2 to TRBJ2-7, with TRBD1 matching over 9 bases. The CDR3 totals 12 residues. Trimming cost V 5 bases and J 5 bases; bases outside gene matches: 1. Germline V lookup: CDR1 SGHAT, CDR2 FQNNGV. Here the CDR3 DNA reads TGTGCCAGCAGCGGGGACAGGGACGAGCAGTACTTC. Translating it yields CASSGDRDEQYF.

The V and J genes are TRBV19 and TRBJ1-1, with 10 bases aligning to TRBD1. V shed 4 bases, J shed 3 bases, and the junction held 5 bases outside the gene matches. This CDR3 has 15 residues. Germline V gives CDR1 LNHDA, CDR2 SQIVND (reference sequence). CDR3 sequence: CASSTGTGEYTEAFF. The CDR3 coding sequence is TGTGCCAGTAGTACCGGGACAGGGGAGTACACTGAAGCTTTCTTT.

V and J are TRBV5-6 and TRBJ2-5; D remains ambiguous. With 3 bases removed from V and 5 bases from J, the gap between germline ends came to 5 bases. The germline V gene has CDR1 SGHDT and CDR2 YYEEEE. The CDR3 sequence is 11 residues long. CDR3 amino acids: CASSSLETQYF. The CDR3 DNA is TGTGCCAGCAGCTCACTGGAGACCCAGTACTTC.

This chain uses TRBV28 with TRBJ1-2, with 9 bases matching TRBD1. The V gene end was trimmed by 6 bases and the J gene end by 6 bases; junction bases not matched to a gene: 8. CDR1 is MDHEN and CDR2 is SYDVKM in the germline V gene. CDR3 size: 14 residues. CDR3 in amino acids: CASSQDRGMDGYTF. The DNA of the CDR3 is TGTGCCAGCAGCCAAGACAGGGGGATGGATGGCTACACCTTC.

The chain combines TRBV5-6 with TRBJ1-4; D gene ambiguous. V gave up 4 bases and J gave up 0 bases, with 7 bases separating them. The length of the CDR3 is 14 residues. CDR1 and CDR2 (germline): SGHDT, YYEEEE. The CDR3 DNA follows: TGTGCCAGCAGCACTAACCCAACTAATGAAAAACTGTTTTTT. The encoded protein is CASSTNPTNEKLFF.

The chain combines TRBV28 with TRBJ2-7; 7 nucleotides agree with TRBD2. The J segment lost 3 bases and the V segment lost 3 bases, leaving 17 bases of the junction unmatched. This CDR3 is built from 18 residues. CDR1 MDHEN and CDR2 SYDVKM come from the germline V gene. Here the CDR3 DNA reads TGTGCCAGCAGTTTCCGCTATCTGGAAGCGGGGAGGGACTACGAGCAGTACTTC. This encodes CASSFRYLEAGRDYEQYF.

V usage is TRBV5-1 and J usage is TRBJ1-1; maybe TRBD1 (6 bases). Germline V lookup: CDR1 SGHRS, CDR2 YFSETQ. The CDR3 extends over 14 amino acids. Trimming cost V 0 bases and J 5 bases, with 11 bases left between them. The CDR3 spells CASSLAGVGTEAFF. CDR3 in DNA: TGCGCCAGCAGCTTGGCAGGGGTGGGGACTGAAGCTTTCTTT.

This clone was detected once. The V gene is TRBV7-6, the J gene TRBJ2-7; D gene uncertain. V lost 2 bases and J 6 bases, leaving 8 bases between the germline ends. There are 12 residues in the CDR3. CDR1 is SGHVS, CDR2 FNYEAQ, per germline. In DNA form, the CDR3 reads TGTGCCAGCAGCTTAATAATATCCGAGCAGTACTTC. It encodes CASSLIISEQYF.

This chain uses TRBV2 with TRBJ2-1; 12 nucleotides align to TRBD2. CDR1 and CDR2 (germline): SNHLY, FYNNEI. After removal of 10 bases from V and 9 bases from J, the junction contained 10 bases not matched to a gene. CDR3 length equals 14 residues. The CDR3 loop reads CATPQTSGGAEQFF. The CDR3 nucleotides read TGTGCCACGCCCCAGACTAGCGGGGGAGCTGAGCAGTTCTTC.

J is TRBJ2-1 and V is TRBV27; 9 positions agree with TRBD1. This CDR3 is built from 14 residues. Germline assignment: CDR1 MNHEY and CDR2 SMNVEV (reference sequence). Trimming cost V 3 bases and J 9 bases; bases outside gene matches: 6. The CDR3, as DNA: TGTGCCAGCAGTTTCGGGACAGGGAGGGGTGAGCAGTTCTTC. This encodes CASSFGTGRGEQFF.

J is TRBJ1-4 and V is TRBV13; no firm D call. This CDR3 has 15 residues. The germline CDR1 and CDR2 sequences are PRHDT and FYEKMQ (reference sequence). Trimming took 0 bases from V and 3 from J, leaving 8 bases between them. As DNA, the CDR3 is TGTGCCAGCAGCTTAGGAGGGTTTGCTAATGAAAAACTGTTTTTT. It translates to CASSLGGFANEKLFF.